Sequencing of this T cell receptor (beta chain) was carried out in a study of blood T cell repertoires in COVID-19. Study summary: Sites in the United States, Italy and Spain provided acute and convalescent COVID-19 samples. PBMCs, B-cell-depleted T cells, or T cells were the source of the cDNA or gDNA that made up the material.

In the original processing: From reference gene primer amplification, estimates of nucleated cell counts were derived. Libraries were prepared by immunoSEQ multiplex PCR; TCRdb keeps only in-frame clonotypes and omits some of them. D and trimming were read from the DNA, whereas the V and J calls and clone size are those reported in that table. The sample includes 65,000 to 90,000 clones, more than 70% of them seen just once. The receptor's source is a woman at least 80 years old with acute or convalescent COVID-19. The sample comprised peripheral blood.

CDR3 amino acids: CASSVSGLAYEQYF. CDR3 DNA sequence: TGTGCCAGCAGCGTATCGGGACTAGCGTACGAGCAGTACTTC. The chain joins TRBV9 to TRBJ2-7; 10 bases match TRBD2. V was clipped by 1 base and J by 4 bases; unmatched bases: 2. Per germline, CDR1 SGDLS and CDR2 YYNGEE. The CDR3 consists of 14 residues. Full variable domain (rest looked up from reference TRBV9 and TRBJ2-7): DSGVTQTPKHLITATGQRVTLRCSPRSGDLSVYWYQQSLDQGLQFLIQYYNGEERAKGNILERFSAQQFPDLHSELNLSSLELGDSALYFCASSVSGLAYEQYFGPGTRLTVT.